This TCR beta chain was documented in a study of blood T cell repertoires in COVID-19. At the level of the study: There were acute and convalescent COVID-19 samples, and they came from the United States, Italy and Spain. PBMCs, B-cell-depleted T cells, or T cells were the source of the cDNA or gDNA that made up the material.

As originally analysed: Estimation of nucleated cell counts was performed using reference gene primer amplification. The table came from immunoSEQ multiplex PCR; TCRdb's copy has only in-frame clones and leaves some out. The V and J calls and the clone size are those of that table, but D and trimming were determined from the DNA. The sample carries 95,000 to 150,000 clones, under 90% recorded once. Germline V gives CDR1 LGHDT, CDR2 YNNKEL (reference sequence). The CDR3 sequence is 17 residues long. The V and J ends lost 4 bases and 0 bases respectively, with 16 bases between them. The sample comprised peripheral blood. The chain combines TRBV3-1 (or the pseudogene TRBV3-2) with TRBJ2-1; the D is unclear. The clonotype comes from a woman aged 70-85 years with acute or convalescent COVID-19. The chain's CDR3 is CASSPYGTDNSYNEQFF. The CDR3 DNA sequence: TGTGCCAGCAGCCCTTACGGAACTGACAACTCCTACAATGAGCAGTTCTTC.